This TCR beta chain was documented in a study of T cells in Graves' hyperthyroidism and ophthalmopathy. General study points: In blood, most of the thyroid clonotypes expanded above 0.001 were also present. Median prediction lead before ophthalmopathy onset was 6 to 8 months with the model.

This clonotype was seen only a few times. Its specificity is unknown. RNA transcripts gave rise to amplified TCR beta CDR3 regions. With the HTBI primer set, the TCR CDR3 went through a first round of RT-PCR. One entry per CDR3 protein, called by TCRdb with MiXCR from the multiplex PCR reads. The table shows more than 550,000 distinct CDR3 sequences, with roughly a sixth occurring only once. The CDR3 has 15 amino acids. CDR1 ENHRY and CDR2 SYGVKD come from the germline V gene. Trimming stripped 6 bases from V and 0 bases from J, with 15 bases between. The source is a woman aged 45 to 65 with Graves' hyperthyroidism that later progressed to Graves' ophthalmopathy. The sample comprised blood. The gene calls are TRBV10-3 and TRBJ2-7, with D possibly being TRBD1 (5 bases). CDR3 protein: CAISPQGSTSYEQYF. CDR3 DNA: TGTGCCATCAGCCCGCAGGGATCGACCTCCTACGAGCAGTACTTC.